This TCR beta chain was recorded in a study of beta chain features in type 1 diabetes. V was pared by 6 bases and J by 4 bases, with 7 bases of the junction left unmatched. The CDR3 contains 14 residues. Germline CDR1 is MNHNY and CDR2 is SVGAGI (reference sequence). This clone was seen more than once but under ten times. Its target is not known. Sorting with CD45RO/CCR7/CD25/CD127/CD95/CD27 yielded naive, central memory, regulatory and stem-like memory CD4+ cells. Each sorted population was over 98% pure. The entirety of the isolated RNA underwent reverse transcription, so expressed TCRB transcripts were sequenced. Some clones are missing from TCRdb's copy, which holds only in-frame ones; the method was immunoSEQ multiplex PCR. The sample has around 240,000 clones; roughly 9.6% are singletons. General study points: Moderate but significant shortening of TCRB CDR3s was recorded in all four CD4+ subsets from Type 1 diabetes patients.

The receptor was derived from a woman aged 18-35 years in good health. The material sequenced was naive CD4+ T cells from blood. The chain employs TRBV6-6 and TRBJ2-7; 9 positions agree with TRBD1. As DNA, the CDR3 is TGTGCCAGCAGCCCTCGGGACAGGGATTACGAGCAGTACTTC. It is translated as CASSPRDRDYEQYF.